One sample yielded the 29 T cell receptor beta chains listed below, sequenced in a study of blood T cells in healthy people across ages (dated by TCRdb to between 2014 and 2017). The library was made by 5' RACE. The sequencer was an Illumina HiSeq 2500. The second PCR ran for roughly 6 to 11 cycles and used a J-beta primer mix along with a sample-barcoded 5' primer. In-frame beta chains were kept once TCRdb had trimmed the public reads at Q25 with fastp and called clones with MiXCR. Rows are combined by CDR3 protein, so each entry shows the most common genes and DNA. The sample contains 1.6 million or so distinct CDR3 sequences, about 31% of them found a single time. About 11% of the sample goes to the ten largest clones. The sequencing input was blood. The receptors come from a woman aged 30 to 39 in good health.

The table lists this clonotype with many counts. V is TRBV5-1 and J is TRBJ2-7, with D perhaps matching TRBD2 (6 bases). Trimming shortened V by 4 bases and J by 3 bases, and 11 bases separated the two germline ends. Germline assignment: CDR1 SGHRS and CDR2 YFSETQ. The CDR3 length is 13 residues. CDR3 in amino acids: CASSRDWGYEQYF. The CDR3 DNA is TGCGCCAGCAGCCGGGACTGGGGCTACGAGCAGTACTTC.

This clonotype has only a few counts. The J gene is TRBJ2-1, the V gene TRBV20-1; possibly TRBD1 for D (6 bases). From germline, CDR1 is DFQATT and CDR2 SNEGSKA (reference sequence). The CDR3 totals 14 residues. Trimming cost V 6 bases and J 11 bases, with 23 bases left between them. CDR3 DNA sequence: TGCAGTGCGAATCGGCCAGGGGCGATCCAGAAGCAGTTCTTC. The encoded protein is CSANRPGAIQKQFF.

The J gene is TRBJ1-1, the V gene TRBV9, with D perhaps TRBD1 (5 bases). The V end lost 4 bases, the J end lost 0 bases, and 16 bases lay between the germline ends. The CDR3 consists of 16 residues. Germline-derived CDR1 and CDR2 are SGDLS and YYNGEE. The CDR3 nucleotides read TGTGCCAGCAGCCCACTTGAGGGGTACATGAACACTGAAGCTTTCTTT. Translation: CASSPLEGYMNTEAFF.

The chain links TRBV5-1 to TRBJ1-2; 9 bases map to TRBD1. The CDR3 totals 16 residues. Losses at the gene ends were 4 bases for V and 2 bases for J; bases not matched to a gene: 9. The germline V gene encodes CDR1 SGHRS and CDR2 YFSETQ. CDR3 sequence: CASSMPPGQGNYGYTF. DNA of the CDR3: TGCGCCAGCAGCATGCCCCCGGGACAGGGAAACTATGGCTACACCTTC. Variable domain in full (rest from reference TRBV5-1 and TRBJ1-2): KAGVTQTPRYLIKTRGQQVTLSCSPISGHRSVSWYQQTPGQGLQFLFEYFSETQRNKGNFPGRFSGRQFSNSRSEMNVSTLELGDSALYLCASSMPPGQGNYGYTFGSGTRLTVV.

V gene TRBV9 combines with J gene TRBJ1-1, with D unresolved. V dropped 4 bases and J dropped 6 bases, with 22 bases sitting between them. Germline CDR1 SGDLS, CDR2 YYNGEE. The CDR3 totals 16 residues. As DNA, the CDR3 is TGTGCCAGCAGCCCGAAGCCCGTCGCGGGCTCCTCTGAAGCTTTCTTT. Protein sequence: CASSPKPVAGSSEAFF.

This sequence joins TRBV7-2 and TRBJ2-2; D uncertain. V lost 2 bases and J lost 4, with 8 bases in between. Germline V CDR1 and CDR2: SGHTA, FQGNSA. The CDR3 spans 14 residues. CDR3 in DNA: TGTGCCAGCAGCTTAAGGCGTTCCACCGGGGAGCTGTTTTTT. Protein sequence: CASSLRRSTGELFF.

The V call is TRBV12-3 or TRBV12-4, the J call TRBJ2-3; a possible D gene is TRBD2 (6 bases). The CDR3 spans 16 residues. Trimming removed 6 bases from V and 0 bases from J, with 16 bases in between. The CDR3 bases are TGTGCCAGCAGGCGCGCAGGGACTGCTAGCACAGATACGCAGTATTTT. Amino acid sequence: CASRRAGTASTDTQYF.

The J gene is TRBJ2-7, the V gene TRBV6-6, with D uncertain. This CDR3 comprises 11 residues. Germline V gene lookup returns CDR1 MNHNY and CDR2 SVGAGI (reference sequence). Trimming shortened V by 10 bases and J by 5 bases, and 12 bases separated the two germline ends. Here the CDR3 DNA reads TGTGCCACCTGGGGTTTTAACGAGCAGTACTTC. Protein product: CATWGFNEQYF.

This clonotype was seen more than once but under ten times. The rearrangement links TRBV9 to TRBJ1-2; D gene unclear. Trimming took off 3 bases at V and 7 bases at J, with 7 bases between the two ends. Germline V gene lookup returns CDR1 SGDLS and CDR2 YYNGEE. This CDR3 spans 11 amino acids. The CDR3 DNA sequence: TGTGCCAGCAGCGGGGTGGGTGGCTACACCTTC. This codes for CASSGVGGYTF.

The chain couples TRBV4-1 to TRBJ2-5; 7 bases line up with TRBD1. Germline trimming cut 0 bases from V and 2 bases from J; bases unmatched to any gene: 9. CDR1 MGHRA and CDR2 YSYEKL come from the germline V gene. The CDR3 totals 17 residues. The CDR3 spells CASSQDLLDREQETQYF. The CDR3 coding sequence is TGCGCCAGCAGCCAAGACCTACTAGACAGGGAGCAAGAGACCCAGTACTTC.

This clonotype was observed a handful of times. CDR3 nucleotide sequence: TGTGCCAGCAGTTACGGCGGGGGAGGCGAGCAGTACTTC. This gives the protein CASSYGGGGEQYF. The chain is built from TRBV6-5 and TRBJ2-7; 7 nucleotides align to TRBD2. Germline CDR1 reads MNHEY; CDR2 reads SVGAGI. Trimming removed 2 bases from V and 6 bases from J; junction bases left unmatched: 4. The CDR3 totals 13 residues.

This clonotype was seen only a few times. The rearrangement joins TRBV5-1 to TRBJ1-2; D remains unclear. The length of the CDR3 is 13 residues. Germline CDR1 and CDR2: SGHRS and YFSETQ. V lost 0 bases and J 6 bases, leaving 9 bases between the germline ends. CDR3 protein: CASSLEGFDGYTF. The CDR3 nucleotides read TGCGCCAGCAGCTTGGAAGGGTTCGATGGCTACACCTTC.

This clonotype was observed at least ten times. The rearrangement joins TRBV19 to TRBJ1-1, with 8 nucleotides matching TRBD1. In germline, CDR1 is LNHDA, CDR2 SQIVND (reference sequence). The CDR3 runs 13 residues. The ends lost 9 bases at V and 5 bases at J; junction bases unmatched: 8. CDR3: CASLGQEGTEAFF. The CDR3 DNA sequence: TGTGCCAGCCTGGGACAGGAGGGGACTGAAGCTTTCTTT.

V is TRBV4-1 and J is TRBJ2-5, with D maybe TRBD1 (7 bases). The J call could be wrong; TRBJ2-7 is a better fit for the DNA end. Germline V gene data show CDR1 as MGHRA and CDR2 as YSYEKL. This CDR3 region has 15 residues. The CDR3 nucleotides are TGCGCCAGCAGCGAATCGACAGGGACTGGCTGCGAGCAGTACTTC. Translating gives CASSESTGTGCEQYF.

In the case of this clonotype: At one end the junction does not follow the germline gene, possibly because of a read error. The V and J genes are TRBV11-3 and TRBJ2-1; 9 nucleotides match TRBD2. Germline-derived CDR1 and CDR2 are SGHNT and YENEEA. This CDR3 has 15 residues. Here the CDR3 DNA reads TGTGCCGGCAGCTCCCTAGCGGGGAAAACCAATGAGCAGTTCTTC. Its translation: CAGSSLAGKTNEQFF.

This clonotype came up once. The chain has TRBV7-2 and TRBJ2-7; perhaps TRBD2 as D (7 bases). V was cut by 0 bases and J by 3 bases, with 24 bases left in between. CDR3 length equals 19 residues. CDR1 SGHTA and CDR2 FQGNSA come from the germline V gene. The CDR3 protein is CASSLAQMWGGPAVYEQYF. CDR3 in DNA: TGTGCCAGCAGCTTAGCGCAGATGTGGGGGGGGCCCGCGGTCTACGAGCAGTACTTC.

This clonotype was seen only a few times. The chain employs TRBV9 and TRBJ2-3; 9 bases agree with TRBD2. This CDR3 is 17 amino acids long. Germline-derived CDR1 and CDR2 are SGDLS and YYNGEE. The V gene end was trimmed by 0 bases and the J gene end by 1 base; junction bases not matched to a gene: 6. Here the CDR3 reads CASSVGLAGAGTDTQYF. In DNA form, the CDR3 reads TGTGCCAGCAGCGTAGGGTTAGCGGGGGCCGGCACAGATACGCAGTATTTT.

The chain joins TRBV4-1 to TRBJ2-2; no definite D call. Germline values: CDR1 MGHRA, CDR2 YSYEKL. The CDR3 covers 16 residues. V was shortened by 3 bases and J by 1 base, with 12 bases between the two germline ends. In DNA form, the CDR3 reads TGCGCCAGCAGCCAGGCTACAATCGTGAACACCGGGGAGCTGTTTTTT. It is translated as CASSQATIVNTGELFF.

The chain joins TRBV5-1 to TRBJ2-1; 9 bases map to TRBD2. V trimming: 6 bases; J trimming: 4 bases; junction bases outside the gene matches: 8. The length of the CDR3 is 15 residues. CDR1 and CDR2 (germline): SGHRS, YFSETQ. The CDR3 nucleotides are TGCGCCAGCACCGGGGGGACTAGCATTTACAATGAGCAGTTCTTC. This codes for CASTGGTSIYNEQFF.

The chain couples TRBV4-1 to TRBJ2-1; unclear D gene. The CDR3 extends over 14 amino acids. CDR1 and CDR2 (germline): MGHRA, YSYEKL. Trimming removed 1 base from V and 9 bases from J, with 13 bases in between. The CDR3 DNA follows: TGCGCCAGCAGCCAAGTAGGGTCGTCCACTGAGCAGTTCTTC. Its translation is CASSQVGSSTEQFF.

A remark on this clonotype: A read error is possible here, since a much larger clone lies one base away. V gene TRBV20-1 combines with J gene TRBJ2-7, with 9 positions matching TRBD1. Unmatched junction bases numbered 7, after V lost 0 bases and J lost 4 bases. CDR3 length: 15 residues. CDR1 is DFQATT, CDR2 SNEGSKA, per germline (reference sequence). The CDR3 loop reads CSARDAGTGSYEQYF. CDR3 nucleotides: TGCAGTGCTAGAGACGCCGGGACAGGGTCTTACGAGCAGTACTTC.

The chain joins TRBV7-2 to TRBJ1-3; D gene unclear. This CDR3 has 15 amino acids. V shed 3 bases and J shed 1 base, with 10 bases lying between them. The germline V gene has CDR1 SGHTA and CDR2 FQGNSA. CDR3 in amino acids: CASSFRRGSGNTIYF. For the CDR3, the DNA is TGTGCCAGCAGCTTCAGACGGGGATCTGGAAACACCATATATTTT. The full variable domain, in which reference TRBV7-2 and TRBJ1-3 provide the parts outside the CDR3, is GAGVSQSPSNKVTEKGKDVELRCDPISGHTALYWYRQSLGQGLEFLIYFQGNSAPDKSGLPSDRFSAERTGGSVSTLTIQRTQQEDSAVYLCASSFRRGSGNTIYFGEGSWLTVV.

This clonotype appeared a few times. The chain couples TRBV20-1 to TRBJ2-3; 8 bases map to TRBD1. Unmatched junction bases numbered 10, after V lost 4 bases and J lost 4 bases. Germline V gives CDR1 DFQATT, CDR2 SNEGSKA (reference sequence). The length of the CDR3 is 15 residues. Here the CDR3 reads CSAIPGQGHADTQYF. In nucleotides, the CDR3 is TGCAGTGCTATCCCCGGACAGGGTCATGCAGATACGCAGTATTTT.

This clonotype was recorded many times. J is TRBJ2-4 and V is TRBV4-1; D is unresolved. V was clipped by 4 bases and J by 0 bases, with 10 bases between them. Per the germline V gene, CDR1 is MGHRA and CDR2 is YSYEKL. This CDR3 comprises 15 residues. The CDR3 sequence is CASSRMVVAKNIQYF. CDR3 DNA: TGCGCCAGCAGCCGGATGGTAGTAGCCAAAAACATTCAGTACTTC.

The chain couples TRBV19 to TRBJ2-1, with unresolved D. Germline CDR1 LNHDA, CDR2 SQIVND (reference sequence). The V end was cut by 0 bases, the J end by 0 bases, with 12 bases between. The CDR3 is 17 amino acids. DNA of the CDR3: TGTGCCAGTAGTATAGAACTAACGGACGGCTCCTACAATGAGCAGTTCTTC. It encodes CASSIELTDGSYNEQFF.

This clonotype was counted between two and nine times. This chain links TRBV20-1 with TRBJ2-1; 7 bases are a match to TRBD2. V dropped 0 bases and J dropped 3; count of bases not matched to a gene: 8. The CDR3 contains 16 residues. Germline lookup yields CDR1 DFQATT and CDR2 SNEGSKA (reference sequence). CDR3 loop: CSARDSAGVVYNEQFF. The CDR3 DNA sequence: TGCAGTGCTAGAGATTCCGCGGGAGTTGTCTACAATGAGCAGTTCTTC.

This chain joins TRBV11-2 and TRBJ1-2; maybe TRBD1 (6 bases). The V end lost 3 bases, the J end lost 2 bases, and 10 bases lay between the germline ends. Germline lookup yields CDR1 SGHAT and CDR2 FQNNGV. The length of the CDR3 is 14 residues. The CDR3 loop is CASSFTQGNYGYTF. CDR3 DNA sequence: TGTGCCAGCAGCTTCACTCAGGGGAACTATGGCTACACCTTC.

The chain links TRBV20-1 to TRBJ2-7, with D tentatively TRBD2 (6 bases). Per germline, CDR1 DFQATT and CDR2 SNEGSKA (reference sequence). The CDR3 extends over 15 amino acids. Trimming took off 5 bases at V and 0 bases at J, with 17 bases between the two ends. The CDR3 DNA follows: TGCAGTGCTCCAGCGGGTGACTGGCTCTCCTACGAGCAGTACTTC. It codes for CSAPAGDWLSYEQYF.

The J gene is TRBJ1-1, the V gene TRBV6-1; D is uncertain. The CDR3 covers 16 residues. V lost 8 bases and J lost 7, with 26 bases in between. CDR1 is MNHNS, CDR2 SASEGT, per germline. In nucleotides, the CDR3 is TGTGCCAGCCATACAGAAGTGGGAAGCCAGAGTCATGAAGCTTTCTTT. Amino acids: CASHTEVGSQSHEAFF.